Listed below are T cell receptor beta chains from one sample, sequenced in a study of blood T cells in healthy people across ages. TCRdb recomputed calls from the 5' RACE reads with MiXCR, one row per CDR3 protein. This sample yields 780,000 or so distinct CDR3 sequences, of which around 25% are seen a single time; 3% to 4.5% belongs to the top ten. The sample also formed part of further work on T cells of mothers and their children.

Specimen: blood. These receptors were obtained from a boy between 5 and 17 years old in good health. The CDR3 runs from the conserved cysteine through the conserved F or W. A D gene is named only where the DNA matches it firmly. Rows may omit the clone size; those that give it use once, few, many or a size class.

d_gene | j_gene | abundance | v_gene | CDR3nt | CDR3aa
TRBD1 | TRBJ1-6 | . | TRBV4-3 | TGCGCCAGCAGCCAAGATCGTGGGACAGAGGGATATAATTCACCCCTCCACTTT | CASSQDRGTEGYNSPLHF
. | TRBJ1-1 | few | TRBV12-3/TRBV12-4 | TGTGCCAGCAGTTTCGTAAAGGTAGACACTGAAGCTTTCTTT | CASSFVKVDTEAFF
. | TRBJ1-2 | few | TRBV4-3 | TGCGCCAGCAGCCAAGGTACCAGGGACTATGGCTACACCTTC | CASSQGTRDYGYTF
. | TRBJ1-3 | . | TRBV20-1 | TGCAGTGCTTATATCCCCGGAAACACCATATATTTT | CSAYIPGNTIYF
. | TRBJ2-5 | many | TRBV20-1 | TGCAGTGCAGGGACAAAGAAAGAGACCCAGTACTTC | CSAGTKKETQYF
. | TRBJ2-4 | few | TRBV6-2/TRBV6-3 | TGTGCCAGCAGATCCGACAGCCTAGCCAAAAACATTCAGTACTTC | CASRSDSLAKNIQYF
. | TRBJ2-1 | . | TRBV12-3/TRBV12-4 | TGTGCCAGCAGTGATGGGGGTCAGCGCAATGAGCAGTTCTTC | CASSDGGQRNEQFF
TRBD1 | TRBJ2-5 | . | TRBV2 | TGTGCCAGCAGTGGCACCGGGACAGGGGAGACCCAGTACTTC | CASSGTGTGETQYF
. | TRBJ2-7 | . | TRBV15 | TGTGCCACCAGCCCCCTTTCGGGGTCCCCTCCCTACGAGCAGTACTTC | CATSPLSGSPPYEQYF
TRBD1 | TRBJ2-7 | many | TRBV7-6 | TGTGCCAGCAGCTTGTACAGGGGGTACGAGCAGTACTTC | CASSLYRGYEQYF
. | TRBJ2-7 | . | TRBV21-1 | TGTGCCAGCCTCGCTCCCCCCGGTTACGAGCAGTACTTC | CASLAPPGYEQYF
. | TRBJ2-2 | . | TRBV5-1 | TGCGCCAGCAGCTTGGAAGTACAGGACGCCGGGGAGCTGTTTTTT | CASSLEVQDAGELFF
TRBD1 | TRBJ1-4 | . | TRBV30 | TGTGCCTGGAGTAGGACAGGGGGTAATGAAAAACTGTTTTTT | CAWSRTGGNEKLFF
. | TRBJ1-1 | . | TRBV29-1 | TGCAGCGTACCGACAGTGAACACTGAAGCTTTCTTT | CSVPTVNTEAFF
TRBD2 | TRBJ2-1 | few | TRBV20-1 | TGCAGTGCTAGGTCCTCCCTAACCGGGACTAGTTTATATGAGCAGTTCTTC | CSARSSLTGTSLYEQFF
. | TRBJ2-1 | . | TRBV18 | TGTGCCAGCTCACCCCCGGAAGGGTCCAATGAGCAGTTCTTC | CASSPPEGSNEQFF
TRBD1 | TRBJ2-7 | . | TRBV28 | TGTGCCAGCACCGCACCGAGACAGGGATTCGGGGAGCAGTACTTC | CASTAPRQGFGEQYF
TRBD2 | TRBJ2-5 | . | TRBV20-1 | TGCAGTGCTCCTAAAGCGGGGCGGAGAGAGACCCAGTACTTC | CSAPKAGRRETQYF
. | TRBJ1-4 | few | TRBV4-2 | TGTGCCAGCAGCCAGGACGGGGCGAAGGCTAATGAAAAACTGTTTTTT | CASSQDGAKANEKLFF
TRBD2 | TRBJ2-5 | . | TRBV7-2 | TGTGCCAGCAGCTACTATCTAAGGAGGACTAGCGACGAGGAGACCCAGTACTTC | CASSYYLRRTSDEETQYF
. | TRBJ2-1 | . | TRBV11-2 | TGTGCCAGCAGCCCCGACGCGGGAAGCGGAATTTACAATGAGCAGTTCTTC | CASSPDAGSGIYNEQFF
. | TRBJ2-3 | few | TRBV7-8 | TGTGCCAGCAGCCGACAGACAGATACGCAGTATTTT | CASSRQTDTQYF
TRBD2 | TRBJ2-5 | few | TRBV25-1 | TGTGCCAGCAGTGAGAAGGGAGGGGTCGAGGAGACCCAGTACTTC | CASSEKGGVEETQYF
TRBD2 | TRBJ2-1 | few | TRBV7-9 | TGTGCCAGCAGCCGGACTAGTTTGGATGAGCAGTTCTTC | CASSRTSLDEQFF
. | TRBJ1-1 | few | TRBV28 | TGTGCCAGCAGCCCTTGGGCCATTTCGAACACTGAAGCTTTCTTT | CASSPWAISNTEAFF
. | TRBJ2-2 | few | TRBV6-5 | TGTGCCAGCAGTTATCTAGCGAGTCCCGGGGAGCTGTTTTTT | CASSYLASPGELFF
TRBD1 | TRBJ1-2 | . | TRBV28 | TGTGCCAGCAGTTTTTGGACAGGGGGCGCGATCTTC | CASSFWTGGAIF
TRBD2 | TRBJ2-7 | few | TRBV18 | TGTGCCAGCTCACCAGGACTAGCGGGGTTCTACGAGCAGTACTTC | CASSPGLAGFYEQYF
. | TRBJ2-6 | . | TRBV28 | TGTGCCAGCAGGCCCTCGGGATACGGGGCCAACGTCCCGACTTTC | CASRPSGYGANVPTF
. | TRBJ2-1 | few | TRBV7-8 | TGTGCCAGCAGCTTTAAGAGACAGGATAACAATGAGCAGTTCTTC | CASSFKRQDNNEQFF
. | TRBJ2-4 | few | TRBV9 | TGTGCCAGCAGCGAGGGGGTATTGGGCATTCAGTACTTC | CASSEGVLGIQYF
TRBD1 | TRBJ2-7 | many | TRBV12-3/TRBV12-4 | TGTGCCAGCTCAATTGTAGGGGGCGCGTACGAGCAGTACTTC | CASSIVGGAYEQYF
. | TRBJ1-1 | once | TRBV4-3 | TGCGCCAGCAGCCAAGATAGGCGGGGGCGGAACACTGAAGCTTTCTTT | CASSQDRRGRNTEAFF
TRBD2 | TRBJ2-5 | . | TRBV12-3/TRBV12-4 | TGTGCCAGCAGGGGACCCGGGACTAGCGGGAGGGGTCGACAAGAGACCCAGTACTTC | CASRGPGTSGRGRQETQYF
TRBD1 | TRBJ2-2 | . | TRBV5-1 | TGCGCCAGCAGCGCAGGGGACAGGGACGGAACCGGGGAGCTGTTTTTT | CASSAGDRDGTGELFF
. | TRBJ2-5 | . | TRBV20-1 | TGCAGTGCTAGAGGGGAGAGTGAAGAGACCCAGTACTTC | CSARGESEETQYF